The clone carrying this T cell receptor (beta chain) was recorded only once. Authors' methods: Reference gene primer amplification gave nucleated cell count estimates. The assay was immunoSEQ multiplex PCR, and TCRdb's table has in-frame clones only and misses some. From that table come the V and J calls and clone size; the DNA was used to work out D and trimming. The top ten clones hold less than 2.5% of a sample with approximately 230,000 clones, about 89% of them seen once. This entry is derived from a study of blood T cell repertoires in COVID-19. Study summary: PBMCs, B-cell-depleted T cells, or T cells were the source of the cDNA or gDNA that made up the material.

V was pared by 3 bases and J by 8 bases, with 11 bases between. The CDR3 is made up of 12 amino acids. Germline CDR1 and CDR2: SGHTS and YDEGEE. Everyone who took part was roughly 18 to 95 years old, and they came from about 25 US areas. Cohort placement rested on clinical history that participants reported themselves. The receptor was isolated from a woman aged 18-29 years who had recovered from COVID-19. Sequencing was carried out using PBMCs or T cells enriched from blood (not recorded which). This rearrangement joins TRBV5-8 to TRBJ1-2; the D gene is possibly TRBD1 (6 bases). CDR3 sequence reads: CASSSDRRGYTF. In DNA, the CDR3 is TGTGCCAGCAGCTCGGACAGACGGGGCTACACCTTC.